One and the same sample provided the 26 T cell receptor beta chains below, sequenced in a study of vaccination and CD4 T cells after COVID-19. These receptors have no identified antigens. Treatment noted: roughly ten-day PBMC culture with coronavirus spike peptide pools or control peptides (ViraFEST assay). Sequencing of cultured CD4+ T cell DNA used the Oncomine TCR Beta short-read assay. TCRdb called the PCR reads again in MiXCR, with one record for every CDR3 protein. Of about 20,000 distinct CDR3 sequences listed, around 66% were seen once; the top ten hold 6% to 8%. Sample: CD4+ T cells from blood, cultured in vitro. These receptors originate from a human donor who had recovered from COVID-19.

The chain uses TRBV6-2 or TRBV6-3 and TRBJ1-1; possible D gene TRBD1, 6 bases. The germline V and J ends were trimmed by 2 bases and 0 bases, with 13 bases remaining between them. The CDR3 is 16 residues long. Germline-derived CDR1 and CDR2 are MNHEY and SVGEGT. CDR3 nucleotides: TGTGCCAGCAGTTACGCAGGGGCGAGGGTGAACACTGAAGCTTTCTTT. Its translation: CASSYAGARVNTEAFF.

The chain recombines TRBV6-5 with TRBJ2-7; D tentatively fits TRBD1 or TRBD2 (5 bases each). Germline CDR1 reads MNHEY; CDR2 reads SVGAGI. Trimming took 2 bases from V and 4 from J, leaving 12 bases between them. CDR3 length: 14 amino acids. This CDR3 is CASSYGGHSYEQYF. The DNA for the CDR3 is TGTGCCAGCAGTTACGGAGGACACTCATACGAGCAGTACTTC.

This rearrangement joins TRBV30 to TRBJ1-1, with a possible D match to TRBD1 (5 bases). V was trimmed by 0 bases and J by 0 bases, leaving 14 bases between them. Germline-derived CDR1 and CDR2 are GTSNPN and SVGIG (reference sequence). There are 16 residues in the CDR3. The CDR3 DNA follows: TGTGCCTGGAGTGTAAGGCAGGGCCGAATGAACACTGAAGCTTTCTTT. This codes for CAWSVRQGRMNTEAFF.

The chain uses TRBV29-1 and TRBJ2-7; no reliable D call. CDR3 length: 12 amino acids. Deletions cut 4 bases from V and 3 bases from J, with 10 bases between. Germline V gene sequence: CDR1 SQVTM, CDR2 ANQGSEA. The CDR3 here is CSVALSGYEQYF. Written as DNA, the CDR3 is TGCAGCGTTGCCCTTTCTGGCTACGAGCAGTACTTC.

The J gene is TRBJ2-4, the V gene TRBV6-2 or TRBV6-3; 9 positions agree with TRBD1. V was clipped by 8 bases and J by 1 base; unmatched bases: 6. The CDR3 runs to 15 residues. Germline V CDR1 and CDR2: MNHEY, SVGEGT. The CDR3 region is CASRRQGGAKNIQYF. The CDR3 DNA is TGTGCCAGCCGTAGACAGGGGGGTGCCAAAAACATTCAGTACTTC.

Only one count was recorded for this clonotype. The V call is TRBV20-1, the J call TRBJ1-1; 10 nucleotides line up with TRBD1. This CDR3 is 14 amino acids long. Looked up from germline, CDR1 is DFQATT and CDR2 is SNEGSKA (reference sequence). Losses at the gene ends were 5 bases for V and 3 bases for J; bases not matched to a gene: 6. The CDR3 sequence: CSAEPGQGYTEAFF. The CDR3 DNA is TGCAGTGCTGAACCGGGACAGGGGTACACTGAAGCTTTCTTT.

V is TRBV7-9 and J is TRBJ1-2; D remains unclear. The V gene's germline CDR1 is SEHNR and CDR2 FQNEAQ (reference sequence). This CDR3 has 17 amino acids. V was clipped by 5 bases and J by 7 bases, with 26 bases between them. CDR3 sequence: CASSHPRAGGLGGGYTF. CDR3 nucleotide sequence: TGTGCCAGCAGCCACCCCCGGGCCGGAGGGTTGGGTGGTGGCTACACCTTC.

The genes are TRBV11-3 and TRBJ2-1; D not certain. The V end was cut by 3 bases, the J end by 8 bases, with 11 bases between. This CDR3 has 13 residues. Germline CDR1 and CDR2: SGHNT and YENEEA. CDR3 sequence reads: CASSLDRRDEQFF. Written as DNA, the CDR3 is TGTGCCAGCAGCTTGGATAGGAGAGATGAGCAGTTCTTC.

This clonotype was found a few times. V usage is TRBV20-1 and J usage is TRBJ1-1; no clear D. The CDR3 is 11 amino acids. Germline V gene lookup returns CDR1 DFQATT and CDR2 SNEGSKA (reference sequence). The V gene lost 2 bases and the J gene lost 8 bases, with 9 bases spanning the gap. CDR3 in DNA: TGCAGTGCTAGAAGAGGCTGGGAAGCTTTCTTT. It codes for CSARRGWEAFF.

This clonotype appeared once. V usage is TRBV20-1 and J usage is TRBJ2-3, with 15 nucleotides matching TRBD2. V gave up 5 bases and J gave up 6 bases; unmatched junction bases: 6. Germline CDR1 reads DFQATT; CDR2 reads SNEGSKA (reference sequence). This CDR3 spans 15 amino acids. The chain's CDR3 is CSAGTSGRFGDTQYF. The CDR3 DNA is TGCAGTGCTGGGACTAGCGGGAGGTTCGGGGATACGCAGTATTTT.

V is TRBV7-2 and J is TRBJ1-5, with D possibly being TRBD1 (6 bases). Germline assignment: CDR1 SGHTA and CDR2 FQGNSA. This CDR3 contains 13 residues. V was pared by 5 bases and J by 6 bases, with 11 bases between. The CDR3: CASSKGGIQPQHF. The DNA for the CDR3 is TGTGCCAGCAGCAAGGGGGGGATTCAGCCCCAGCATTTT.

This chain links TRBV27 with TRBJ1-2; tentative D call: TRBD1 (6 bases). V shed 10 bases and J shed 4 bases, with 28 bases lying between them. From germline, CDR1 is MNHEY and CDR2 SMNVEV (reference sequence). The CDR3 spans 17 residues. Written as DNA, the CDR3 is TGTGCCACTAAGGGGGGGGGCAGGGGCGAGCGCGGCTATGGCTACACCTTC. This sequence encodes CATKGGGRGERGYGYTF.

The CDR3 sequence is CASSLGSQETQYF. DNA of the CDR3: TGTGCCAGCAGCTTAGGTAGCCAAGAGACCCAGTACTTC. The J gene is TRBJ2-5, the V gene TRBV7-3, with unresolved D. V was cut by 2 bases and J by 1 base, with 5 bases left in between. This CDR3 region has 13 residues. Germline CDR1 is SGHTA and CDR2 is FQGTGA.

The J gene is TRBJ2-7, the V gene TRBV25-1; D possibly corresponds to TRBD1 (6 bases). Trimming removed 7 bases at V and 3 bases at J, with 19 bases between. Germline-derived CDR1 and CDR2 are MGHDK and SYGVNS. The length of the CDR3 is 15 residues. The CDR3 region is CASIPVGGQIYEQYF. For the CDR3, the DNA is TGTGCCAGCATTCCAGTTGGGGGCCAAATCTACGAGCAGTACTTC.

V and J are TRBV18 and TRBJ2-3, with D possibly TRBD2 on 6 matching bases. Per germline, CDR1 KGHSH and CDR2 LQKENI. The CDR3 loop spans 15 amino acids. Between the trimmed V and J ends, which lost 2 bases and 0 bases, there was a span of 9 bases. The CDR3 loop reads CASSPGAGSTDTQYF. CDR3 coding DNA: TGTGCCAGCTCACCAGGAGCGGGCAGCACAGATACGCAGTATTTT.

This rearrangement joins TRBV19 to TRBJ1-4; the D is unclear. Trimming removed 5 bases at V and 4 bases at J, with 14 bases between. Germline assignment: CDR1 LNHDA and CDR2 SQIVND (reference sequence). The CDR3 runs 15 residues. The CDR3, as DNA: TGTGCCAGTAGTCCCTACCTCCGGATTAATGAAAAACTGTTTTTT. Its protein is CASSPYLRINEKLFF.

This chain links TRBV6-4 with TRBJ1-1; D is undetermined. Germline CDR1 and CDR2: MRHNA and SNTAGT. This CDR3 spans 13 amino acids. V gave up 2 bases and J gave up 7 bases, with 11 bases separating them. The CDR3 DNA follows: TGTGCCAGCAGTGACCTGGTCGGCAGTGAAGCTTTCTTT. This translates into CASSDLVGSEAFF.

The table lists this clonotype with a few counts. The genes are TRBV24-1 and TRBJ2-2, with D tentatively TRBD2 (5 bases). With 3 bases removed from V and 4 bases from J, the gap between germline ends came to 14 bases. The germline V gene encodes CDR1 KGHDR and CDR2 SFDVKD. The CDR3 spans 16 residues. The CDR3 region has the DNA TGTGCCACCAGTGATCCCAACGCGGCGGGCACCGGGGAGCTGTTTTTT. Its protein is CATSDPNAAGTGELFF.

The chain employs TRBV20-1 and TRBJ1-1; 8 positions match TRBD1. The CDR3 is 15 residues long. Germline CDR1 is DFQATT and CDR2 is SNEGSKA (reference sequence). Trimming removed 6 bases from V and 4 bases from J; junction bases left unmatched: 13. CDR3 region: CSAEDRVKISTEAFF. CDR3 nucleotides: TGCAGTGCCGAGGACAGGGTGAAAATAAGCACTGAAGCTTTCTTT.

In this sample, this clonotype turned up a few times. The chain combines TRBV27 with TRBJ1-5, with a weak D call TRBD1 (6 bases). V shed 0 bases and J shed 2 bases, with 17 bases lying between them. Germline-derived CDR1 and CDR2 are MNHEY and SMNVEV (reference sequence). The CDR3 contains 18 residues. CDR3 bases: TGTGCCAGCAGTTTATCGTCACCGGGATCAGGGGGCAATCAGCCCCAGCATTTT. Residues: CASSLSSPGSGGNQPQHF.

J is TRBJ1-5 and V is TRBV7-9, with 8 bases fitting TRBD1. The germline gives CDR1 SEHNR, CDR2 FQNEAQ (reference sequence). There are 15 residues in the CDR3. V shed 2 bases and J 3 bases; nucleotides not matched to a gene: 3. The CDR3 loop is CASSLSGQANQPQHF. The DNA for the CDR3 is TGTGCCAGCAGCTTATCGGGACAGGCCAATCAGCCCCAGCATTTT.

This clonotype was counted between two and nine times. The chain employs TRBV30 and TRBJ1-5; D not resolved. The germline CDR1 and CDR2 sequences are GTSNPN and SVGIG (reference sequence). CDR3 length: 15 residues. The V and J ends lost 1 base and 3 bases respectively, with 13 bases between them. The CDR3 loop reads CAWSARGLYNQPQHF. The CDR3 region has the DNA TGTGCCTGGAGTGCTCGCGGATTATACAATCAGCCCCAGCATTTT.

The V and J genes are TRBV7-3 and TRBJ2-5; D is undetermined. This CDR3 has 13 amino acids. CDR1 is SGHTA, CDR2 FQGTGA, per germline. V was clipped by 4 bases and J by 5 bases, with 11 bases between them. The CDR3 bases are TGTGCCAGCAGCTCCGGAACCCGGGAGACCCAGTACTTC. Its translation: CASSSGTRETQYF.

This clonotype was recorded a few times. The V and J genes are TRBV10-3 and TRBJ1-5; D is possibly TRBD1 (5 bases). CDR3 size: 13 residues. The germline CDR1 and CDR2 sequences are ENHRY and SYGVKD. The ends were cut back, 9 bases at V and 3 bases at J, with 12 bases in the middle. The CDR3 is CAIRQPVNQPQHF. The CDR3 nucleotides are TGTGCCATAAGACAGCCGGTCAATCAGCCCCAGCATTTT.

The chain joins TRBV7-8 to TRBJ2-7; D is ambiguous. Per germline, CDR1 SGHVS and CDR2 FQNEAQ. The CDR3 is 17 amino acids. Trimming removed 5 bases from V and 2 bases from J, with 22 bases in between. In DNA, the CDR3 is TGTGCCAGCAGCGCCCACATCATAGCAACCGGCACCTACGAGCAGTACTTC. Encoded protein: CASSAHIIATGTYEQYF.

CDR3 sequence (DNA): TGTGCCAGCAGCTCACAGGGGGGGTCCGGGGAGCTGTTTTTT. Translating it yields CASSSQGGSGELFF. The chain carries TRBV7-7 and TRBJ2-2, with D possibly being TRBD1 (8 bases). The length of the CDR3 is 14 residues. Germline values: CDR1 SSHAT, CDR2 FNYEAQ (reference sequence). V lost 4 bases and J 6 bases, leaving 12 bases between the germline ends.